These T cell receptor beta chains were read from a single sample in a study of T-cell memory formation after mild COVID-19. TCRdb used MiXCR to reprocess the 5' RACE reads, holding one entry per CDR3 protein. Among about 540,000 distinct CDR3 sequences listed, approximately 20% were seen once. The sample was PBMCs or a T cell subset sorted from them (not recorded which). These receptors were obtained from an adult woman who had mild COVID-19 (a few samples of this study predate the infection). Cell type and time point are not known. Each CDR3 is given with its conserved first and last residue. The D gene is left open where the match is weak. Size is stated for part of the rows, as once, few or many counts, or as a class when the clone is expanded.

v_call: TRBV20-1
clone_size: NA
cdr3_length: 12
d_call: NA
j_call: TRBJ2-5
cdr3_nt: TGCAGTGCGAGGGGGGGCAAGGAGACCCAGTACTTC
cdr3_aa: CSARGGKETQYF

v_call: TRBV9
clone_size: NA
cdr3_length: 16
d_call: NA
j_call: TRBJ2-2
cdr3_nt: TGTGCCAGCAGCGCCGGAGAGGGGACACTCACCGGGGAGCTGTTTTTT
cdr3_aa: CASSAGEGTLTGELFF

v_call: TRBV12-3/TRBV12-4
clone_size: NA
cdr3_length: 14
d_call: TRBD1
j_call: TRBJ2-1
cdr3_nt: TGTGCCAGCAGCGCCGGGACAGGGTACAATGAGCAGTTCTTC
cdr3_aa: CASSAGTGYNEQFF

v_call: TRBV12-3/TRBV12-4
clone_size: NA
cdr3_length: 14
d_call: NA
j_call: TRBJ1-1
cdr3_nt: TGTGCCAGCAGTACTAAAAGATTAAGGACTGAAGCTTTCTTT
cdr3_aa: CASSTKRLRTEAFF

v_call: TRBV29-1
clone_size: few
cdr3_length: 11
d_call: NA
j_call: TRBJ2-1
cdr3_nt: TGCAGCGTGAAAATAGTAAATGAGCAGTTCTTC
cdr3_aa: CSVKIVNEQFF

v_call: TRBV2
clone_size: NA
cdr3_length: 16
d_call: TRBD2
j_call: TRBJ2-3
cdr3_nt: TGTGCCAGCAGTGACCAGCGGGGGGCCCTCACAGATACGCAGTATTTT
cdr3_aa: CASSDQRGALTDTQYF

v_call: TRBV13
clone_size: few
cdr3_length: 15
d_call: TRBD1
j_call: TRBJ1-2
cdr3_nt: TGTGCCAGCAGCCTCGGCCGGGACAGGGTGACGGGCTACACCTTC
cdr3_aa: CASSLGRDRVTGYTF

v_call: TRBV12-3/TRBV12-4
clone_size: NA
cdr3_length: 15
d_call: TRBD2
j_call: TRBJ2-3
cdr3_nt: TGTGCCAGCAGTTTAGGGGGAGGGCTGTTGGATACGCAGTATTTT
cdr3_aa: CASSLGGGLLDTQYF

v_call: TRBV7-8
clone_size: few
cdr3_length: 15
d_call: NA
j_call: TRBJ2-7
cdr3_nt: TGTGCCAGCAGCCTCTTTAGGGTAATAGTCTACGAGCAGTACTTC
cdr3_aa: CASSLFRVIVYEQYF

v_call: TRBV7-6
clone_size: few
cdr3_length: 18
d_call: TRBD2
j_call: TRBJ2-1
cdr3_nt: TGTGCCAGCAGCTTAACCCCCTCAGGAGCGGGAGTTTACAATGAGCAGTTCTTC
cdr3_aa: CASSLTPSGAGVYNEQFF

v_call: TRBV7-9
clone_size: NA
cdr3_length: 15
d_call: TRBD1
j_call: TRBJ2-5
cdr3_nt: TGTGCCAGCAGCCCGGGACAGGGAGAGGGGGAGACCCAGTACTTC
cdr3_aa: CASSPGQGEGETQYF

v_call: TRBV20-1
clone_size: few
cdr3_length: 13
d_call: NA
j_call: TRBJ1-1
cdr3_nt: TGCAGTGCTAGAACCCCATGGGGCACTGAAGCTTTCTTT
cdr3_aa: CSARTPWGTEAFF

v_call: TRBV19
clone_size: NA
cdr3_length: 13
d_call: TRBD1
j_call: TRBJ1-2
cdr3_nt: TGTGCCAGCCGGGACAGGGGGTCTCGTGGCTACACCTTC
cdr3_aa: CASRDRGSRGYTF

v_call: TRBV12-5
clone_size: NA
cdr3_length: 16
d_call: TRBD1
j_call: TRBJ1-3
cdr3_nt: TGTGCTAGTGATAGGGACAGGCCCTGCTCTGGAAACACCATATATTTT
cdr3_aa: CASDRDRPCSGNTIYF

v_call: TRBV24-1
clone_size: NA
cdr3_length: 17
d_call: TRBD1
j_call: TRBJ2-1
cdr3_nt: TGTGCCACCAGTGATTTCTCCGGGACAGGAATTGGCAATGAGCAGTTCTTC
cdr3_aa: CATSDFSGTGIGNEQFF

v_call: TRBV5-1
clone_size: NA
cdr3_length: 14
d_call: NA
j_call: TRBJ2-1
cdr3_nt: TGCGCCAGCAGCTTGGACAGCTTTAGAGATGAGCAGTTCTTC
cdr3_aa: CASSLDSFRDEQFF

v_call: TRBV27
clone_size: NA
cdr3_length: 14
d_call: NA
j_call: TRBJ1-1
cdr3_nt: TGTGCCAGCAGTCCAAGACAGGCCCGAAACGAAGCTTTCTTT
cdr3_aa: CASSPRQARNEAFF

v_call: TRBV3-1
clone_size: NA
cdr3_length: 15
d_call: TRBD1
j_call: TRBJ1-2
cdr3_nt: TGTGCCAGCAGCTTCCGACAGGGGATTAACTATGGCTACACCTTC
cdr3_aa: CASSFRQGINYGYTF

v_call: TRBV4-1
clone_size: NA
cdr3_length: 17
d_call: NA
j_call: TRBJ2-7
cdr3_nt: TGCGCCAGCAGCCAAGATCGACCTATAGGACAGACCTACGAGCAGTACTTC
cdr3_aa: CASSQDRPIGQTYEQYF

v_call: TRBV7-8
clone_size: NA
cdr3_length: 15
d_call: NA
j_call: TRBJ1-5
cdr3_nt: TGTGCCAGCAGCCCACTGGGGGGGGGCAATCAGCCCCAGCATTTT
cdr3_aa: CASSPLGGGNQPQHF

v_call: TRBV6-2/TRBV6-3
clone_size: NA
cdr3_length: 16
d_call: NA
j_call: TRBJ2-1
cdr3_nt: TGTGCCAGCAGTTACGGGGGGGCACCGGGACAGCGGGAGCAGTTCTTC
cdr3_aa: CASSYGGAPGQREQFF

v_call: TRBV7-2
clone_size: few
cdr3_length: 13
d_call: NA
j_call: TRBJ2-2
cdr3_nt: TGTGCCAGCAGCTTATTTTGGGGCGGGGAGCTGTTTTTT
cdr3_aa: CASSLFWGGELFF

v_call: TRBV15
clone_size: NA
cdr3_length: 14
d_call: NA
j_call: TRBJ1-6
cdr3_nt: TGTGCCACCAGCAGAGATGGGGATAATTCACCCCTCCACTTT
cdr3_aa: CATSRDGDNSPLHF

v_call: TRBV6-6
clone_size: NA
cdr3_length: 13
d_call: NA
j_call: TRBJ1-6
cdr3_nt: TGTGCCAGCAGTCCCTTCGAAAATTCACCCCTCCACTTT
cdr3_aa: CASSPFENSPLHF

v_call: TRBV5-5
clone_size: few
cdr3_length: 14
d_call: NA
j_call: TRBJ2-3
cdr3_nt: TGTGCCAGCAGCTTGGTTCACAGCACAGATACGCAGTATTTT
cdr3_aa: CASSLVHSTDTQYF

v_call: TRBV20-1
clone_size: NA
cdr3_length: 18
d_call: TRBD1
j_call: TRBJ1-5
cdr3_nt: TGCAGTGCTAGAGATCAGGGACAGGGGGAATTGAGCAATCAGCCCCAGCATTTT
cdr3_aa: CSARDQGQGELSNQPQHF

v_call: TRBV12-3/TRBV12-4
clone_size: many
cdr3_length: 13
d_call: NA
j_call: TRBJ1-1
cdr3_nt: TGTGCCAGCAGTTTAGTTTATCGGGGTGAAGCTTTCTTT
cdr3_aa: CASSLVYRGEAFF

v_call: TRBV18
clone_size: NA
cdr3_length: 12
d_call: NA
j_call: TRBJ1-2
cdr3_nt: TGTGCCAGCTCACCAGGGACCTATGGCTACACCTTC
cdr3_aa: CASSPGTYGYTF

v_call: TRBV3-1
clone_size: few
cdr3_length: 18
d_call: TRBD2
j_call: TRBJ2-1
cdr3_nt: TGTGCCAGCAGCCCCTGGCAAGGGGCGGGGGTCTCCTACAATGAGCAGTTCTTC
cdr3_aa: CASSPWQGAGVSYNEQFF

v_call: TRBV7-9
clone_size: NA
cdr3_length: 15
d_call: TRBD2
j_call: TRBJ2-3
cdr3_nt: TGTGCCAGCAGCTTAGCGCGGGGGTACACAGATACGCAGTATTTT
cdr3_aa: CASSLARGYTDTQYF

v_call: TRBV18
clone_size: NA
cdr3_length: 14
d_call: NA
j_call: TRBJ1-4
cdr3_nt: TGTGCCAGCTCACCACCGGATCGGAATGAAAAACTGTTTTTT
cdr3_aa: CASSPPDRNEKLFF

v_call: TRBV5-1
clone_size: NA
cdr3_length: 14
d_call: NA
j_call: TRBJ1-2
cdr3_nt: TGCGCCAGCAGCTTGGGGGCCCTAGTGGATGGCTACACCTTC
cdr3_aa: CASSLGALVDGYTF

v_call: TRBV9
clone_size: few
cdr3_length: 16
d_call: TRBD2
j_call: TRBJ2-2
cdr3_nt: TGTGCCAGCAGCCCCCCGGGGGGGCAAGACACCGGGGAGCTGTTTTTT
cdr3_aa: CASSPPGGQDTGELFF

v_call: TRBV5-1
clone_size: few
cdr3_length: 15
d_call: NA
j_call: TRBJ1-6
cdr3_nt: TGCGCCAGCAGCCCGATGCAGGGGACGAATTCACCCCTCCACTTT
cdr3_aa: CASSPMQGTNSPLHF

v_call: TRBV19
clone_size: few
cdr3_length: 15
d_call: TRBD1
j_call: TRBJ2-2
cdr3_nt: TGTGCCAGTAGATTAGGGACAGGGGGGCCCGGGGAGCTGTTTTTT
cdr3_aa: CASRLGTGGPGELFF

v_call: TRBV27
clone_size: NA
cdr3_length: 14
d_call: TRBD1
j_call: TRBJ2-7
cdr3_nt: TGTGCCAGCAGTTTAGTGACAGGGATCAACGAGCAGTACTTC
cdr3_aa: CASSLVTGINEQYF

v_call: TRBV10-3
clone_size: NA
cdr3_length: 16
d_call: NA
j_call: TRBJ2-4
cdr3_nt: TGTGCCATCAGTGAGGGGGCAGGGGAGGCCAAAAACATTCAGTACTTC
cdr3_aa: CAISEGAGEAKNIQYF

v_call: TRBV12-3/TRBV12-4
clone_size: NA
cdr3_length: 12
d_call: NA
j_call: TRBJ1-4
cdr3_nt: TGTGCCAGCAGTCCTTTTAATGAAAAACTGTTTTTT
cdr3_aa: CASSPFNEKLFF

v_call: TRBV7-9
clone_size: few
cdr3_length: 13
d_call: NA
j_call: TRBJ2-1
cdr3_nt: TGTGCCAGCACCGCAGAAACGTACAATGAGCAGTTCTTC
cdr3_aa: CASTAETYNEQFF

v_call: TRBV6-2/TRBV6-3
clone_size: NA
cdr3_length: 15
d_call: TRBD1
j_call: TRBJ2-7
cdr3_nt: TGTGCCAGCAGTCGAATCCGGGACAGCCGCTACGAGCAGTACTTC
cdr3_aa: CASSRIRDSRYEQYF

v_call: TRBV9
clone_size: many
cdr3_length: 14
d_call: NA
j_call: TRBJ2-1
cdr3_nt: TGTGCCAGCAGCGTAGGATTGCTCGGCGATGAGCAGTTCTTC
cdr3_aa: CASSVGLLGDEQFF

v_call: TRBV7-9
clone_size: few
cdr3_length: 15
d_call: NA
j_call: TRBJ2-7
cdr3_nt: TGTGCCAGCACCACTACACTTTCGGCCTCCTACGAGCAGTACTTC
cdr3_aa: CASTTTLSASYEQYF

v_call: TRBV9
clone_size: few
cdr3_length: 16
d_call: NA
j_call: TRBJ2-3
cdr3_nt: TGTGCCAGCAGCGTAGGCGGGACTTCAGGCACAGATACGCAGTATTTT
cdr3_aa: CASSVGGTSGTDTQYF

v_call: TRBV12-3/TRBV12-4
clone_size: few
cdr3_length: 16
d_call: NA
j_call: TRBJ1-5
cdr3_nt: TGTGCCACCCAGCCCATCCTGTGGGGAGTTGGGCAGCCCCAGCATTTT
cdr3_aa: CATQPILWGVGQPQHF

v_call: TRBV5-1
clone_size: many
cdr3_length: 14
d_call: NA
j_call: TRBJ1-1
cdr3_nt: TGCGCCAGCAGCCTAAGAGGAGGGAACACTGAAGCTTTCTTT
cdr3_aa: CASSLRGGNTEAFF

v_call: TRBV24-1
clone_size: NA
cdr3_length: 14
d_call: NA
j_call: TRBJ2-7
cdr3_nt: TGTGCCACGAACCCGGCAGAAAGGGCCTACGAGCAGTACTTC
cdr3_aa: CATNPAERAYEQYF

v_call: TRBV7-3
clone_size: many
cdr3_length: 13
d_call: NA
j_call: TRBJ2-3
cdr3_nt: TGTGCCAGCAGCTTAACGTCAGGAGATACGCAGTATTTT
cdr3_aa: CASSLTSGDTQYF

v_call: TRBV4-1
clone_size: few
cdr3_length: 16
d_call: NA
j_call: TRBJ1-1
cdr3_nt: TGCGCCAGCAGCCAAGATCCCCGGACCTCGAACACTGAAGCTTTCTTT
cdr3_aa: CASSQDPRTSNTEAFF

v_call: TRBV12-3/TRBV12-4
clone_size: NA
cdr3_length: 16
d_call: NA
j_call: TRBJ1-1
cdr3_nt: TGTGCCAGCAGTCCCGAACAGGGAAGGACGGGCACTGAAGCTTTCTTT
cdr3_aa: CASSPEQGRTGTEAFF

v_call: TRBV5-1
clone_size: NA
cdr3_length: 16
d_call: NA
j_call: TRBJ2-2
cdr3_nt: TGCGCCAGCAGCCAGGGGACTATCGTTAACACCGGGGAGCTGTTTTTT
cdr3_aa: CASSQGTIVNTGELFF

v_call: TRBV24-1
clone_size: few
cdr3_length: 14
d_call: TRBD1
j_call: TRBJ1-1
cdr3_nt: TGTGCCACCAGTGATTCGGGACAGGGGAAGGAAGCTTTCTTT
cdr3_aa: CATSDSGQGKEAFF